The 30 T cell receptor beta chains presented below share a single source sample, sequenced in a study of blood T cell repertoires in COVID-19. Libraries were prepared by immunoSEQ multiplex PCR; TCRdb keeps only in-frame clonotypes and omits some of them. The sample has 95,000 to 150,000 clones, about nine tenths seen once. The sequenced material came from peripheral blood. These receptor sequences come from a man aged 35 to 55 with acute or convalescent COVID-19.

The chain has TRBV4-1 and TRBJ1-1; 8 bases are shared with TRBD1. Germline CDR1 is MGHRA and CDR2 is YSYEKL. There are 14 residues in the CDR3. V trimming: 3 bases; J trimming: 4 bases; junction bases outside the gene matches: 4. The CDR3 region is CASSQGQAITEAFF. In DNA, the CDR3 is TGCGCCAGCAGCCAGGGACAGGCCATCACTGAAGCTTTCTTT.

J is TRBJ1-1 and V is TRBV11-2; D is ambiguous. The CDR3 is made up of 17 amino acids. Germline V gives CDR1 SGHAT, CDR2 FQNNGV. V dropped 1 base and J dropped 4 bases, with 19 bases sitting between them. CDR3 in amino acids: CASSLGRPLRSGTEAFF. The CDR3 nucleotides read TGTGCCAGCAGCTTAGGCCGACCTCTGCGGTCGGGCACTGAAGCTTTCTTT.

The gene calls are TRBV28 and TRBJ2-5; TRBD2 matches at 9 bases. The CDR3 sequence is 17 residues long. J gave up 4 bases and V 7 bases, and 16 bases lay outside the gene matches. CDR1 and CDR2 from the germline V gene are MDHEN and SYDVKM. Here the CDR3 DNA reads TGTGCCAGCACTCCTTGGGGGTCTAGCGGGGACTTAGAGACCCAGTACTTC. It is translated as CASTPWGSSGDLETQYF.

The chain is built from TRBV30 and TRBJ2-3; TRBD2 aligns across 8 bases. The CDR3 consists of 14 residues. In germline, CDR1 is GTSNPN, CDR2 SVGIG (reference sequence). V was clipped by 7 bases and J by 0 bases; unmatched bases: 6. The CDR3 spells CASAGGASTDTQYF. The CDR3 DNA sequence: TGTGCCTCTGCCGGGGGGGCCAGCACAGATACGCAGTATTTT. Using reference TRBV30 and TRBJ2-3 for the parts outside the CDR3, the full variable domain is SQTIHQWPATLVQPVGSPLSLECTVEGTSNPNLYWYRQAAGRGLQLLFYSVGIGQISSEVPQNLSASRPQDRQFILSSKKLLLSDSGFYLCASAGGASTDTQYFGPGTRLTVL.

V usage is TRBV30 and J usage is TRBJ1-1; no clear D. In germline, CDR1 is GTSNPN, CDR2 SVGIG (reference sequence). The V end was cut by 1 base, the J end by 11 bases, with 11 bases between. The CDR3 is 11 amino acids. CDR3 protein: CAWSGGGLAFF. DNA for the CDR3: TGTGCCTGGAGTGGGGGAGGGCTCGCTTTCTTT.

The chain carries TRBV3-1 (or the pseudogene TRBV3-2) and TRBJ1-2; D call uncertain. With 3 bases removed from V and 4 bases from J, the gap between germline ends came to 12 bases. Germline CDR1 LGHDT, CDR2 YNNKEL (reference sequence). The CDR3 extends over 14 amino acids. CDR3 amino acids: CASSQFSGTYGYTF. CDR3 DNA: TGTGCCAGCAGCCAGTTTAGCGGAACCTATGGCTACACCTTC.

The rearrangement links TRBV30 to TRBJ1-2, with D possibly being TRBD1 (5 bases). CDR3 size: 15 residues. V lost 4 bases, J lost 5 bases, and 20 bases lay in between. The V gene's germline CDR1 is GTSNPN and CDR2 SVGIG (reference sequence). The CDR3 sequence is CAWMATWGLVYGYTF. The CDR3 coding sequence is TGTGCCTGGATGGCGACGTGGGGACTAGTTTATGGCTACACCTTC.

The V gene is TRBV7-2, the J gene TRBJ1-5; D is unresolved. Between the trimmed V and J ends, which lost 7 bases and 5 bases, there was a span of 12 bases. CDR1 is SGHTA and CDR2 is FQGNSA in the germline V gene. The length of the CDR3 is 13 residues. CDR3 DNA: TGTGCCAGCACCTCCGGACTTGATCAGCCCCAGCATTTT. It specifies CASTSGLDQPQHF.

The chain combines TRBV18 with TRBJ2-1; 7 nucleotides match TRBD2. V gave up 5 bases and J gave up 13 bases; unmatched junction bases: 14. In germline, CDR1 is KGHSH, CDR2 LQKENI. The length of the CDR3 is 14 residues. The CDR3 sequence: CASSSRWGTGGQFF. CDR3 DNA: TGTGCCAGCTCATCTCGTTGGGGGACGGGGGGACAGTTCTTC.

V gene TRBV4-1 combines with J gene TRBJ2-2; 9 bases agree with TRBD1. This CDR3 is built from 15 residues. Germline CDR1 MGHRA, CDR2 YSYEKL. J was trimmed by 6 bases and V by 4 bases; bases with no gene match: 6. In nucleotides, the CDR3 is TGCGCCAGCAGCCCGGACAGGGGTCTGCCCGGGGAGCTGTTTTTT. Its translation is CASSPDRGLPGELFF.

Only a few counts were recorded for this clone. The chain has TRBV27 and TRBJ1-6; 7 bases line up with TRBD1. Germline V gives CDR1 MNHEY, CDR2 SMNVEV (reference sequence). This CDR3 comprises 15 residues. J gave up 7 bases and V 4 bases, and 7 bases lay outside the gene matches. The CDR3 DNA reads TGTGCCAGCAGTTCGGGACAGCCCGGGAATTCACCCCTCCACTTT. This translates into CASSSGQPGNSPLHF.

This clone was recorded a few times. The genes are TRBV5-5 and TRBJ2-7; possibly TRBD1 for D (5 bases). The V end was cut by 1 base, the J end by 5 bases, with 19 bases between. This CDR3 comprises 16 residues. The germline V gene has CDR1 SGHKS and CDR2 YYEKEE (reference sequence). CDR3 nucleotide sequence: TGTGCCAGCAGCTTGTTGCAGGGCCAAGGTGTCGACGAGCAGTACTTC. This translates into CASSLLQGQGVDEQYF. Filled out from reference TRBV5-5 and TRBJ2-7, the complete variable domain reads DAGVTQSPTHLIKTRGQQVTLRCSPISGHKSVSWYQQVLGQGPQFIFQYYEKEERGRGNFPDRFSARQFPNYSSELNVNALLLGDSALYLCASSLLQGQGVDEQYFGPGTRLTVT.

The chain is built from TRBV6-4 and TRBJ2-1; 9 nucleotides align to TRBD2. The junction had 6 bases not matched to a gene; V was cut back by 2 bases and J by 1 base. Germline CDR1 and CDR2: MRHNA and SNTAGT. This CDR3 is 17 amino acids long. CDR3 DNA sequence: TGTGCCAGCAGTGACCGGGCGACTAGCGGTTCCTACAATGAGCAGTTCTTC. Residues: CASSDRATSGSYNEQFF.

CDR3 region: CAWKLQASTGELFF. The CDR3 DNA reads TGTGCCTGGAAGCTACAGGCCAGCACCGGGGAGCTGTTTTTT. J is TRBJ2-2 and V is TRBV30, with D possibly being TRBD1 (5 bases). CDR3 length: 14 residues. Germline assignment: CDR1 GTSNPN and CDR2 SVGIG (reference sequence). V was shortened by 4 bases and J by 4 bases, with 13 bases between the two germline ends.

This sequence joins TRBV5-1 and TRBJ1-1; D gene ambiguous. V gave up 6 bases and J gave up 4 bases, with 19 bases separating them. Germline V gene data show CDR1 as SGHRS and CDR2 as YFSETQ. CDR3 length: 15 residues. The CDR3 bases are TGCGCCAGCACCCCCGGGTTGTCAATGGCCACTGAAGCTTTCTTT. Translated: CASTPGLSMATEAFF.

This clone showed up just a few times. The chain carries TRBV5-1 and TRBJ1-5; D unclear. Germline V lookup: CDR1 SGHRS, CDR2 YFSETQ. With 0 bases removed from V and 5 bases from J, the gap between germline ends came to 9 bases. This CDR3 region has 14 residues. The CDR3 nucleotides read TGCGCCAGCAGCTTGGACCCTATGGATCAGCCCCAGCATTTT. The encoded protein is CASSLDPMDQPQHF.

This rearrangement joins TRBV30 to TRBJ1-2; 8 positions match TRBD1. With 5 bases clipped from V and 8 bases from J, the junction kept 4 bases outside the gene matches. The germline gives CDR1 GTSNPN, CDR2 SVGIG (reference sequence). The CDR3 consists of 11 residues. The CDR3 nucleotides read TGTGCCTGGCATACAGGGGGAGGCTACACCTTC. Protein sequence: CAWHTGGGYTF.

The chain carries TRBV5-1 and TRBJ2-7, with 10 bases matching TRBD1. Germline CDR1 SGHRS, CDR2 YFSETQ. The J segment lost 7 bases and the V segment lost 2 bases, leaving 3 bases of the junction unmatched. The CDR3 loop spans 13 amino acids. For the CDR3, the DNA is TGCGCCAGCAGCTTCGGGACAGGGGATGAGCAGTACTTC. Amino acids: CASSFGTGDEQYF.

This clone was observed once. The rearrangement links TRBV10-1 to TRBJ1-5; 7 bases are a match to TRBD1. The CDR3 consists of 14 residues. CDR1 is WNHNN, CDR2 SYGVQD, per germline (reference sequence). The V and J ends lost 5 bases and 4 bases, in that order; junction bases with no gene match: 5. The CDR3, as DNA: TGCGCCAGCAGTCCAGGGGGATCGAATCAGCCCCAGCATTTT. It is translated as CASSPGGSNQPQHF.

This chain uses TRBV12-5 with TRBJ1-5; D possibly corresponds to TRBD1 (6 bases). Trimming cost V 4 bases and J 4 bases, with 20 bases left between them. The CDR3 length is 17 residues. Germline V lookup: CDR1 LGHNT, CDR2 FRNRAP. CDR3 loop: CASGSRAGAIDNQPQHF. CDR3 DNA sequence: TGTGCTAGTGGTTCTCGTGCGGGGGCGATTGATAATCAGCCCCAGCATTTT.

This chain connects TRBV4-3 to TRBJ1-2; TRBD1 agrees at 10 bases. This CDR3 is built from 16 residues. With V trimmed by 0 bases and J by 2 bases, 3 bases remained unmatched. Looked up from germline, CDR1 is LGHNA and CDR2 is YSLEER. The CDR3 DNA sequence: TGCGCCAGCAGCCAAGAGAGGGGACAGGGGAACTATGGCTACACCTTC. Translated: CASSQERGQGNYGYTF.

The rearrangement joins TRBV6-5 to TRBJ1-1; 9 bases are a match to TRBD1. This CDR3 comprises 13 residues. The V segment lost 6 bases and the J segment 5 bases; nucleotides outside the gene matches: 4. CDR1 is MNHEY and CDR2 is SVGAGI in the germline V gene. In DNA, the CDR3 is TGTGCCAGCAGCTGGGACAGGGAAACTGAAGCTTTCTTT. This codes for CASSWDRETEAFF.

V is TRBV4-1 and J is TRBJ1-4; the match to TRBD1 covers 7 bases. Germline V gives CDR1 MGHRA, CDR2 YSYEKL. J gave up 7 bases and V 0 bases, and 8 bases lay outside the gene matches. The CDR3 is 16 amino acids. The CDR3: CASSQEGTALGEKLFF. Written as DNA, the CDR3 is TGCGCCAGCAGCCAAGAGGGGACAGCCTTGGGTGAAAAACTGTTTTTT.

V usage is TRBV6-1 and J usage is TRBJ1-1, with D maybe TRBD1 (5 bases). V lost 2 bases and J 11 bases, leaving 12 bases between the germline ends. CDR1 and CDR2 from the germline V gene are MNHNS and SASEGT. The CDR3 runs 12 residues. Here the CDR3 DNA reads TGTGCCAGCAGTGAATGGCGTGGGGCGGCTTTCTTT. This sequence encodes CASSEWRGAAFF.

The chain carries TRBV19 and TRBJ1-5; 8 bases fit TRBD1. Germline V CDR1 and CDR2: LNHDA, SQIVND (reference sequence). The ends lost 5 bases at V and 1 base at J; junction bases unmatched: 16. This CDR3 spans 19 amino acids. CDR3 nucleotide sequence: TGTGCCAGTAGTTCCCCTCCGGACAGGGCGCTCGGGAGCAATCAGCCCCAGCATTTT. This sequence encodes CASSSPPDRALGSNQPQHF.

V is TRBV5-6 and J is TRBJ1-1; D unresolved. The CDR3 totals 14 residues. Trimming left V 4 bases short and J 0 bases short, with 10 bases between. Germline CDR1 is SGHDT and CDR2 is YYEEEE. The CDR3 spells CASSHQTVNTEAFF. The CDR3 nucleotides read TGTGCCAGCAGCCATCAGACTGTGAACACTGAAGCTTTCTTT.

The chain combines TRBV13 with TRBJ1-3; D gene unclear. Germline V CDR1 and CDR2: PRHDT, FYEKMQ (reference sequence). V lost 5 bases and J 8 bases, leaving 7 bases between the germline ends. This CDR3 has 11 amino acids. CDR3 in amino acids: CASSAADTIYF. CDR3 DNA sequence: TGTGCCAGCAGCGCCGCAGACACCATATATTTT. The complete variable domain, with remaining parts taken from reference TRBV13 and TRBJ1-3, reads AAGVIQSPRHLIKEKRETATLKCYPIPRHDTVYWYQQGPGQDPQFLISFYEKMQSDKGSIPDRFSAQQFSDYHSELNMSSLELGDSALYFCASSAADTIYFGEGSWLTVV.

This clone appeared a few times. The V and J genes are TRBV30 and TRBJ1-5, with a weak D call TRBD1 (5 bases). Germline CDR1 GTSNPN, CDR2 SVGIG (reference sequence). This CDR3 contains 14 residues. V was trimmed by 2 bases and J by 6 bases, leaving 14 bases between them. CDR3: CAWSQAGGSQPQHF. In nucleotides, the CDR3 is TGTGCCTGGAGTCAAGCGGGGGGAAGTCAGCCCCAGCATTTT.

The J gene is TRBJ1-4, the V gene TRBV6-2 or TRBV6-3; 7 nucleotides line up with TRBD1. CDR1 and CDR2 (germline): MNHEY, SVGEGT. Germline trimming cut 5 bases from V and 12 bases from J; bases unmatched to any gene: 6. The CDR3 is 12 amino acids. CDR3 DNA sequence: TGTGCCAGCAGTAACCCCGGGACAGAACTGTTTTTT. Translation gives CASSNPGTELFF.

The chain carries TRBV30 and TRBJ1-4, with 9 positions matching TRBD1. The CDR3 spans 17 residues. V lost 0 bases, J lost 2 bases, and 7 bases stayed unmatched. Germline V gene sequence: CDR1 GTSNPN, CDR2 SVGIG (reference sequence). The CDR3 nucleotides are TGTGCCTGGAGTGTACGGACAGGGGTTTCGACTAATGAAAAACTGTTTTTT. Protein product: CAWSVRTGVSTNEKLFF.